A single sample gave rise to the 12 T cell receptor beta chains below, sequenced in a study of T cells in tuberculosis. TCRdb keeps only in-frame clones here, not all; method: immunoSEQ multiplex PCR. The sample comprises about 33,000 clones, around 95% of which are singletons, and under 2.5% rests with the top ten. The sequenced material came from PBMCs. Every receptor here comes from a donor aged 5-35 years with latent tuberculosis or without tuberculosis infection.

The DNA for the CDR3 is TGTGCCAGCGTCCATGGTTTGGGCAAACTAGCGCCAAACACCGGGGAGCTGTTTTTT. It encodes CASVHGLGKLAPNTGELFF. The chain links TRBV28 to TRBJ2-2; TRBD2 agrees at 7 bases. This CDR3 is 19 amino acids long. Per germline, CDR1 MDHEN and CDR2 SYDVKM. The V gene end was trimmed by 8 bases and the J gene end by 2 bases; junction bases not matched to a gene: 20.

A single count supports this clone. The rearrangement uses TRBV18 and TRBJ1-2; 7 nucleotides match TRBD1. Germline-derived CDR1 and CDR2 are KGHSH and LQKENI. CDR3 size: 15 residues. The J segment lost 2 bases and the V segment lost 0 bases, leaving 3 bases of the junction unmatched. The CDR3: CASSPPGTVNYGYTF. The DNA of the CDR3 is TGTGCCAGCTCACCACCGGGGACAGTAAACTATGGCTACACCTTC.

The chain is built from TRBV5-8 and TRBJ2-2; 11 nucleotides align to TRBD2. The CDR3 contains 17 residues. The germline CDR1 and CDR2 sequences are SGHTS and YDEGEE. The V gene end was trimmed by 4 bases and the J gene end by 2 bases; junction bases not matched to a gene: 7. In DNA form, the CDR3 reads TGTGCCAGCAGCCCCCGTGGGACTAGCGGCAACACCGGGGAGCTGTTTTTT. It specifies CASSPRGTSGNTGELFF.

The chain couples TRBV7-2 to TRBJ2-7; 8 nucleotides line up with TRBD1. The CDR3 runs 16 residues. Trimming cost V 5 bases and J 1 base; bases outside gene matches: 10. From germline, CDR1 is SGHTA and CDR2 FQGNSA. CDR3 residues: CASSQQPGTGSYEQYF. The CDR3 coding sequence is TGTGCCAGCAGCCAGCAACCCGGGACAGGTTCCTACGAGCAGTACTTC.

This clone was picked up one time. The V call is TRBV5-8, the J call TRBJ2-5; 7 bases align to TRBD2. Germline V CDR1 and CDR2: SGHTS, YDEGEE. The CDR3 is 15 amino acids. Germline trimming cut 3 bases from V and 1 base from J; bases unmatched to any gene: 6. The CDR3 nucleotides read TGTGCCAGCAGCTGGACTAGGGCTCTCCAAGAGACCCAGTACTTC. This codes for CASSWTRALQETQYF.

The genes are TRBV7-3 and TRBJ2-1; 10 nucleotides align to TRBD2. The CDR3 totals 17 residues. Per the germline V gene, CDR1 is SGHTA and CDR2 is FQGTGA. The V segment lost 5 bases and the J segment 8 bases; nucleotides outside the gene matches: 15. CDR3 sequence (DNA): TGTGCCAGCAGCCCTCGGGGGGACCGACTAGCGGGCGATGAGCAGTTCTTC. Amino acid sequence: CASSPRGDRLAGDEQFF. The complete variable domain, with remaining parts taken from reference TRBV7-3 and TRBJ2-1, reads GAGVSQTPSNKVTEKGKYVELRCDPISGHTALYWYRQSLGQGPEFLIYFQGTGAADDSGLPNDRFFAVRPEGSVSTLKIQRTERGDSAVYLCASSPRGDRLAGDEQFFGPGTRLTVL.

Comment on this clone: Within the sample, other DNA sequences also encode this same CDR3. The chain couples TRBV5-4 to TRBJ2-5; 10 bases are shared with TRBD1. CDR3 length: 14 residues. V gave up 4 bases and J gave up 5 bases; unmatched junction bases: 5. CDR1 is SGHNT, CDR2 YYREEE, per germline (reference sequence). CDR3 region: CASSRQGAAETQYF. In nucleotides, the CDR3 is TGTGCCAGCAGCCGACAGGGGGCGGCGGAGACCCAGTACTTC.

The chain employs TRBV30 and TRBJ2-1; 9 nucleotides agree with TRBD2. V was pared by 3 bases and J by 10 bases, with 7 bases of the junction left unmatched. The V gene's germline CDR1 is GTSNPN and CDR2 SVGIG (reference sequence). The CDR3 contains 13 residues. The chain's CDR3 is CAWRLGLASEQFF. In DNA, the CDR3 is TGTGCCTGGAGGCTTGGACTAGCGTCGGAGCAGTTCTTC.

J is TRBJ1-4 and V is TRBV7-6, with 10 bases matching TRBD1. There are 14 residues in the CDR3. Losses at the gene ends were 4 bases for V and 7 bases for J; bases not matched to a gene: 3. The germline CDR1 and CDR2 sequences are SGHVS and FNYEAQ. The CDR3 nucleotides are TGTGCCAGCAGCTGGGGACAGGGGATTGAAAAACTGTTTTTT. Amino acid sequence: CASSWGQGIEKLFF. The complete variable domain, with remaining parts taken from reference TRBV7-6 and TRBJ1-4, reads GAGVSQSPRYKVTKRGQDVALRCDPISGHVSLYWYRQALGQGPEFLTYFNYEAQQDKSGLPNDRFSAERPEGSISTLTIQRTEQRDSAMYRCASSWGQGIEKLFFGSGTQLSVL.

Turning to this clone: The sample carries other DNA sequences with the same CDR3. Written as DNA, the CDR3 is TGCGCCAGCAGCTTGGCTACTAACTATGGCTACACCTTC. Encoded protein: CASSLATNYGYTF. The chain carries TRBV5-1 and TRBJ1-2; D call uncertain. Trimming removed 0 bases at V and 0 bases at J, with 3 bases between. The V gene's germline CDR1 is SGHRS and CDR2 YFSETQ. The CDR3 contains 13 residues.

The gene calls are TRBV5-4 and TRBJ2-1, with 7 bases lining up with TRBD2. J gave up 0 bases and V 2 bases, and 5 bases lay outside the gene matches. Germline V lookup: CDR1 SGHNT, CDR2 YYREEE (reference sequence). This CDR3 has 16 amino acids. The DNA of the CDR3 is TGTGCCAGCAGCTTTCGTCTAGCGGCCTCCTACAATGAGCAGTTCTTC. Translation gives CASSFRLAASYNEQFF.

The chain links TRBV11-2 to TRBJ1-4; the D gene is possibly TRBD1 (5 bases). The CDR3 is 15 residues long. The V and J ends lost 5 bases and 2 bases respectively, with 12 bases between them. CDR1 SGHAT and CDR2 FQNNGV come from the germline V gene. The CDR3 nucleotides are TGTGCCAGCAGCCGGGCAGGGATTACTAATGAAAAACTGTTTTTT. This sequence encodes CASSRAGITNEKLFF.